The sequence of this T cell receptor (beta chain) was determined in a study of blood T cell repertoires in COVID-19 (TCRdb year 2020). Some background on the complete study: Samples from collaborators originated in the United States, Italy and Spain and spanned both the acute and convalescent phases of COVID-19. The repertoires were made available in a free public database intended to serve as a resource for research on the immune response to SARS-CoV-2. Subjects who had been exposed to COVID-19, were actively infected with it, or had recovered from it provided the deeply sampled blood TCRbeta repertoires that made up the dataset. The material from the prospective study consisted of cDNA or gDNA derived from T cells, B-cell-depleted T cells, or PBMCs. Where HLA class I and class II types were available, the types were taken from metadata supplied by the sample provider, not from assay-based typing. The sample metadata nearly always contained a de-identified subject ID, COVID-19 status, age in years and sex. The samples were drawn from two sources: the first 160 participants of the ongoing ImmuneRACE study, and approximately 1,300 subjects contributed by 6 global collaborators. General study outcomes and caveats: How much clinical and demographic metadata was included differed by source and by participant, and the metadata was provided uncurated.

TCRbeta CDR3 regions were amplified from genomic DNA using the immunoSEQ Assay, a bias-controlled multiplex PCR. Concerning the study's data processing: The number of nucleated cells in each sample was estimated by amplification of reference gene primers within the assay. To quantify the absolute abundance of each unique TCRbeta CDR3 rearrangement, sequence reads were collapsed and filtered. For each sample, productive Simpson clonality was calculated by taking the square root of Simpson's diversity index across productive rearrangements. This immuneACCESS table, as held by TCRdb, lists in-frame sequences with V and J called but not all clones. Of the missing ones, under half trace to an unresolved V gene in checked studies; the others have no known cause. V and J calls and clone size are copied from that table; D and trimming were computed from the DNA. Counted in this sample were about 58,000 clones; roughly 79% of them appeared once. Roughly 5% of the sample is in the top ten clones.

Collaborating institutions collected whole blood in K2EDTA tubes following their own protocols. For TCRbeta analysis, collaborator samples were shipped as frozen whole blood, as isolated PBMCs, or as DNA extracted from either sample type. Of note for this clone: What this receptor recognizes is not known. No much larger clone exists at a distance of one base, and base qualities are not known.

CDR1 is given as MDHEN and CDR2 as SYDVKM, both from the germline V gene. The CDR3, cysteine through phenylalanine, is 19 amino acids long. This entry keeps only the CDR3 DNA: 57 bases, framed from base 1. V loses 3 bases at its end and J loses 1 base; junction bases beyond the gene matches: 12. The receptor was isolated from a human donor in a cohort sampled during active COVID-19. The source material was peripheral blood. The chain is encoded by TRBV28 joined to TRBJ2-1, with TRBD2 identical over 10 junction bases. The bases are TGTGCCAGCAGTTTCCCTAGCGGGGGAACGCCAGTATCCTACAATGAGCAGTTCTTC. This translates into CASSFPSGGTPVSYNEQFF.